The 26 T cell receptor beta chains below come from one sample, sequenced in a study of cytomegalovirus exposure and HLA in healthy donors. The PCR had 60 Vbeta and 13 Jbeta primers. The protocol was immunoSEQ multiplex PCR, while the TCRdb copy is restricted to in-frame clones and leaves out a portion. This table holds over 150,000 clones, less than 90% found once. Material for sequencing was PBMCs. The receptors shown here come from a boy between 2 and 10 years old in good health and CMV-seronegative.

This chain connects TRBV28 to TRBJ1-2; TRBD1 matches 7 bases. Germline V gives CDR1 MDHEN, CDR2 SYDVKM. This CDR3 has 14 residues. Trimming cost V 2 bases and J 1 base; bases outside gene matches: 1. CDR3 coding DNA: TGTGCCAGCAGTTTAGGACAGGATAACTATGGCTACACCTTC. This gives the protein CASSLGQDNYGYTF.

V is TRBV21-1 and J is TRBJ1-4; the table calls TRBD1, which could not be checked here. TRBV21-1 is designated a pseudogene. CDR3 length equals 14 residues. The CDR3 bases are TGTGCCAGCAGGACAGGGGAAGAGAATGAAAAACTGTTTTTT. Translating it yields CASRTGEENEKLFF.

V and J are TRBV28 and TRBJ2-7, with 11 bases that match TRBD1. V shed 4 bases and J 0 bases; nucleotides not matched to a gene: 2. Looked up from germline, CDR1 is MDHEN and CDR2 is SYDVKM. This CDR3 is built from 15 residues. This CDR3 is CASSWGTGGSYEQYF. The CDR3 DNA reads as TGTGCCAGCAGTTGGGGGACAGGGGGCTCCTACGAGCAGTACTTC.

V is TRBV30 and J is TRBJ2-3; TRBD2 agrees at 9 bases. This CDR3 region has 14 residues. From germline, CDR1 is GTSNPN and CDR2 SVGIG (reference sequence). Unmatched junction bases numbered 9, after V lost 4 bases and J lost 7 bases. The CDR3 coding sequence is TGTGCCTGGATCGGGCGGGAGGGCCGATATACGCAGTATTTT. This gives the protein CAWIGREGRYTQYF.

The chain recombines TRBV28 with TRBJ2-3; no definite D call. This CDR3 comprises 12 residues. Trimming left V 5 bases short and J 2 bases short, with 5 bases between. The V gene's germline CDR1 is MDHEN and CDR2 SYDVKM. The CDR3 coding sequence is TGTGCCAGCAGTCTCTACACAGATACGCAGTATTTT. Translation gives CASSLYTDTQYF.

This clone was detected once. The chain employs TRBV5-4 and TRBJ2-1, with TRBD1 matching 7 bases. V was clipped by 1 base and J by 3 bases; unmatched bases: 4. This CDR3 is 15 amino acids long. The V gene's germline CDR1 is SGHNT and CDR2 YYREEE (reference sequence). DNA for the CDR3: TGTGCCAGCAGCTTGAAGGGGGACAGCTACAATGAGCAGTTCTTC. This encodes CASSLKGDSYNEQFF. The entire variable domain, with the rest obtained from reference TRBV5-4 and TRBJ2-1, is as follows: ETGVTQSPTHLIKTRGQQVTLRCSSQSGHNTVSWYQQALGQGPQFIFQYYREEENGRGNFPPRFSGLQFPNYSSELNVNALELDDSALYLCASSLKGDSYNEQFFGPGTRLTVL.

V usage is TRBV19 and J usage is TRBJ1-4; TRBD1 agrees at 8 bases. V lost 7 bases and J lost 8; bases outside the gene matches: 9. The CDR3 extends over 14 amino acids. Per germline, CDR1 LNHDA and CDR2 SQIVND (reference sequence). CDR3 sequence reads: CASTERDRTEKLFF. CDR3 sequence (DNA): TGTGCCAGTACCGAACGGGACAGGACGGAAAAACTGTTTTTT.

CDR3 DNA sequence: TGTGCCTGGAGTGTGTTGGGCCTTTTTCTGGGAGCTGGAAACACCATATATTTT. Protein: CAWSVLGLFLGAGNTIYF. The chain joins TRBV30 to TRBJ1-3; D is uncertain. Trimming pared 0 bases from V and 2 bases from J, leaving 20 bases between. The length of the CDR3 is 18 residues. The germline CDR1 and CDR2 sequences are GTSNPN and SVGIG (reference sequence).

The chain couples TRBV19 to TRBJ1-5; possibly TRBD1 for D (6 bases). CDR1 is LNHDA, CDR2 SQIVND, per germline (reference sequence). The CDR3 is 16 amino acids. The V end lost 7 bases, the J end lost 1 base, and 17 bases lay between the germline ends. CDR3 in amino acids: CASTSLGGGSNQPQHF. The CDR3 nucleotides are TGTGCCAGTACATCCCTGGGAGGGGGGAGCAATCAGCCCCAGCATTTT.

The chain combines TRBV5-1 with TRBJ1-4; D is uncertain. The V and J ends lost 2 bases and 4 bases respectively, with 12 bases between them. The CDR3 length is 15 residues. Germline V CDR1 and CDR2: SGHRS, YFSETQ. The CDR3 DNA sequence: TGCGCCAGCAGCTTTTCCCACAGACATAATGAAAAACTGTTTTTT. Protein sequence: CASSFSHRHNEKLFF.

This chain uses TRBV27 with TRBJ2-7, with TRBD2 identical over 7 bases. CDR1 and CDR2 (germline): MNHEY, SMNVEV (reference sequence). This CDR3 spans 12 amino acids. V lost 1 base to trimming and J lost 6 bases; unmatched junction nucleotides: 0. CDR3 protein: CASSLWGGEQYF. CDR3 DNA: TGTGCCAGCAGTTTATGGGGGGGCGAGCAGTACTTC.

Only a few counts were recorded for this clone. V and J are TRBV27 and TRBJ1-5; D unclear. This CDR3 comprises 15 residues. The V gene lost 3 bases and the J gene lost 3 bases, with 12 bases spanning the gap. Germline values: CDR1 MNHEY, CDR2 SMNVEV (reference sequence). The CDR3 spells CASSLVGSSNQPQHF. In nucleotides, the CDR3 is TGTGCCAGCAGTTTGGTAGGGAGTTCCAATCAGCCCCAGCATTTT.

This rearrangement joins TRBV6-1 to TRBJ2-7; D remains unclear. The germline V gene encodes CDR1 MNHNS and CDR2 SASEGT. The CDR3 covers 14 residues. The germline V and J ends were trimmed by 2 bases and 1 base, with 9 bases remaining between them. CDR3 coding DNA: TGTGCCAGCAGTGAAATGAGAAGTTCCTACGAGCAGTACTTC. Its protein product is CASSEMRSSYEQYF.

This chain links TRBV27 with TRBJ1-1, with unresolved D. Germline CDR1 and CDR2: MNHEY and SMNVEV (reference sequence). CDR3 size: 16 residues. V was shortened by 5 bases and J by 6 bases, with 22 bases between the two germline ends. The DNA of the CDR3 is TGTGCCAGCAGTCCATGGCTTGGGCAGGCCGTCCCTGAAGCTTTCTTT. This codes for CASSPWLGQAVPEAFF.

The V call is TRBV9, the J call TRBJ1-1, with a tentative D call TRBD1 (6 bases). V dropped 0 bases and J dropped 4 bases, with 10 bases sitting between them. CDR3 length equals 14 residues. CDR1 is SGDLS and CDR2 is YYNGEE in the germline V gene. The CDR3 loop reads CASSVVGAGTEAFF. DNA for the CDR3: TGTGCCAGCAGCGTAGTGGGGGCCGGCACTGAAGCTTTCTTT.

The chain is built from TRBV18 and TRBJ1-2; D gene ambiguous. The CDR3 spans 15 residues. The V gene lost 3 bases and the J gene lost 3 bases, with 14 bases spanning the gap. CDR1 is KGHSH and CDR2 is LQKENI in the germline V gene. Here the CDR3 reads CASSPAGWTDYGYTF. As DNA, the CDR3 is TGTGCCAGCTCACCGGCGGGGTGGACTGACTATGGCTACACCTTC.

The V gene is TRBV4-1, the J gene TRBJ2-7; 8 bases line up with TRBD2. This CDR3 region has 16 residues. Looked up from germline, CDR1 is MGHRA and CDR2 is YSYEKL. The V segment lost 0 bases and the J segment 2 bases; nucleotides outside the gene matches: 6. CDR3 in amino acids: CASSQDQLAETYEQYF. The DNA for the CDR3 is TGCGCCAGCAGCCAAGACCAACTAGCGGAGACCTACGAGCAGTACTTC.

V is TRBV27 and J is TRBJ1-2, with TRBD1 as a possible D gene (5 bases). The germline gives CDR1 MNHEY, CDR2 SMNVEV (reference sequence). The V and J ends lost 0 bases and 4 bases respectively, with 12 bases between them. This CDR3 comprises 15 residues. The CDR3 coding sequence is TGTGCCAGCAGTTTATCATCAGGGAGGATCTATGGCTACACCTTC. This encodes CASSLSSGRIYGYTF.

The chain carries TRBV6-1 and TRBJ2-7; TRBD2 agrees at 8 bases. CDR1 is MNHNS, CDR2 SASEGT, per germline. V shed 5 bases, J shed 2 bases, and the junction held 8 bases outside the gene matches. The CDR3 runs 15 residues. Here the CDR3 reads CASSMASGRTYEQYF. CDR3 sequence (DNA): TGTGCCAGCAGTATGGCTAGCGGGCGTACCTACGAGCAGTACTTC.

The chain uses TRBV28 and TRBJ2-7; 9 positions agree with TRBD1. CDR1 is MDHEN, CDR2 SYDVKM, per germline. The junction had 4 bases not matched to a gene; V was cut back by 3 bases and J by 1 base. This CDR3 comprises 15 residues. CDR3 loop: CASSFGDRVSYEQYF. The CDR3, as DNA: TGTGCCAGCAGTTTCGGGGACAGGGTGTCCTACGAGCAGTACTTC.

This chain uses TRBV5-8 with TRBJ1-3; 8 bases agree with TRBD1. Germline V CDR1 and CDR2: SGHTS, YDEGEE. The V and J ends lost 2 bases and 1 base, in that order; junction bases with no gene match: 2. CDR3 length: 15 residues. DNA for the CDR3: TGTGCCAGCAGCTTACGGACAGGGTCTGGAAACACCATATATTTT. It yields the protein CASSLRTGSGNTIYF. The whole variable domain, filled in from reference TRBV5-8 and TRBJ1-3, reads EAGVTQSPTHLIKTRGQQATLRCSPISGHTSVYWYQQALGLGLQFLLWYDEGEERNRGNFPPRFSGRQFPNYSSELNVNALELEDSALYLCASSLRTGSGNTIYFGEGSWLTVV.

The chain is built from TRBV5-6 and TRBJ2-7; TRBD1 aligns across 8 bases. Unmatched junction bases numbered 4, after V lost 1 base and J lost 4 bases. CDR3 size: 14 residues. Germline V gene sequence: CDR1 SGHDT, CDR2 YYEEEE. The CDR3 sequence: CASSLYQGAYEQYF. DNA of the CDR3: TGTGCCAGCAGCTTGTATCAGGGGGCTTACGAGCAGTACTTC.

The V and J genes are TRBV12-5 and TRBJ2-7; 9 nucleotides line up with TRBD1. Germline loops: CDR1 LGHNT, CDR2 FRNRAP. V lost 6 bases, J lost 4 bases, and 7 bases stayed unmatched. The length of the CDR3 is 14 residues. CDR3 DNA sequence: TGTGCTAGTGGGTCGGGACAGGGCCTTTACGAGCAGTACTTC. The encoded protein is CASGSGQGLYEQYF. The full variable domain, rest sourced from reference TRBV12-5 and TRBJ2-7, is DARVTQTPRHKVTEMGQEVTMRCQPILGHNTVFWYRQTMMQGLELLAYFRNRAPLDDSGMPKDRFSAEMPDATLATLKIQPSEPRDSAVYFCASGSGQGLYEQYFGPGTRLTVT.

The chain joins TRBV10-1 to TRBJ2-3; 9 positions match TRBD1. The CDR3 contains 16 residues. V dropped 0 bases and J dropped 5; count of bases not matched to a gene: 6. In germline, CDR1 is WNHNN, CDR2 SYGVQD (reference sequence). Here the CDR3 reads CASSESLDRGQDTQYF. CDR3 nucleotide sequence: TGCGCCAGCAGTGAGTCGTTGGACAGGGGTCAAGATACGCAGTATTTT.

The chain recombines TRBV2 with TRBJ1-1, with a tentative D call TRBD1 (5 bases). The germline V gene has CDR1 SNHLY and CDR2 FYNNEI. This CDR3 has 15 residues. The V gene lost 0 bases and the J gene lost 3 bases, with 11 bases spanning the gap. CDR3 amino acids: CASSEAYGHHTEAFF. CDR3 bases: TGTGCCAGCAGTGAAGCATACGGACACCACACTGAAGCTTTCTTT.

The genes are TRBV30 and TRBJ2-7; 15 nucleotides match TRBD2. The CDR3 contains 14 residues. V lost 7 bases and J lost 6; bases outside the gene matches: 7. Germline lookup yields CDR1 GTSNPN and CDR2 SVGIG (reference sequence). CDR3: CAFTRTSGRGEQYF. The CDR3, as DNA: TGTGCCTTCACTCGGACTAGCGGGAGGGGCGAGCAGTACTTC.